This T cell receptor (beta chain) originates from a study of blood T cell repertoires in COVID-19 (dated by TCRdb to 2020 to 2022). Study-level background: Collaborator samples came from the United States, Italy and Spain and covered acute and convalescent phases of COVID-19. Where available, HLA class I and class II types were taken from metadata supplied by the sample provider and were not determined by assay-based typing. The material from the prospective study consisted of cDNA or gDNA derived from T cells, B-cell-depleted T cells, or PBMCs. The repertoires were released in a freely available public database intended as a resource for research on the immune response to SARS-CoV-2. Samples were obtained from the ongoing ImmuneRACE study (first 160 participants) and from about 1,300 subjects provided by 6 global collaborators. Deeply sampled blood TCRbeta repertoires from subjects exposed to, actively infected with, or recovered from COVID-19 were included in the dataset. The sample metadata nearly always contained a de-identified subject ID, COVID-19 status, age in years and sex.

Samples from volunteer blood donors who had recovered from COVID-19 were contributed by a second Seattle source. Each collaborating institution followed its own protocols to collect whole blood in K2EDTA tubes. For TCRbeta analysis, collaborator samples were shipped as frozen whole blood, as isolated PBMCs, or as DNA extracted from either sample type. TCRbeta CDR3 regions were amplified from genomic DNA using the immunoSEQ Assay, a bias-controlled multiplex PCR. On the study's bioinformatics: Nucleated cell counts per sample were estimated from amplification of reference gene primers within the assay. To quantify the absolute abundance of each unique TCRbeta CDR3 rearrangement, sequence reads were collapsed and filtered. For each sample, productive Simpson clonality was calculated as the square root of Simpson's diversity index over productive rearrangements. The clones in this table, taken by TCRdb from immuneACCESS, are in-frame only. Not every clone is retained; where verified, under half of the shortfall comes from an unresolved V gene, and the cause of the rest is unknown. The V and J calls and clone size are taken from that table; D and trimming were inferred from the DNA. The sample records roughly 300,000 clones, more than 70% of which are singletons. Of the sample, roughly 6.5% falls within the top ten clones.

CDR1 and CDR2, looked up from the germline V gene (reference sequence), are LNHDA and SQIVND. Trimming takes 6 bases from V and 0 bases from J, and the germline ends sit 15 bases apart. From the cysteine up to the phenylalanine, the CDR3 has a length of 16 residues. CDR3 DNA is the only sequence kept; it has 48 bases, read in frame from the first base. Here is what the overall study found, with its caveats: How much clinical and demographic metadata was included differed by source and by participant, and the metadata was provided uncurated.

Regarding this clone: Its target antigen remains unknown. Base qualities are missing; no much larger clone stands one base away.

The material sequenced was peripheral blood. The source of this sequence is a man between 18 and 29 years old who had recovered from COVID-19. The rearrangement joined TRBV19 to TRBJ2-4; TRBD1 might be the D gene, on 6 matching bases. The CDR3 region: CASSEQGILAKNIQYF. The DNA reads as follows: TGTGCCAGTAGCGAACAGGGAATATTAGCCAAAAACATTCAGTACTTC.